Here is one T cell receptor (beta chain) with its context. Its target antigen remains unknown. No much larger clone is present one base from it, and per-base qualities are unavailable. Library method: the immunoSEQ multiplex PCR assay. In most patients, genomic DNA was isolated using the Qiagen DNeasy Blood and Tissue Kit and sent frozen to Adaptive Biotechnologies for TCR sequencing. Adaptive Biotechnologies carried out high-throughput TCR-beta CDR3 sequencing of genomic DNA for most patients. The paper's data handling went like this. TCR sequencing data for more than 15 patients were retrieved from Adaptive's ImmunoSEQ software; a few other patients were processed with MiXCR and VDJtools. CD4 versus CD8 sorting errors were corrected by removing sequences found in both subsets at a frequency ratio below 5:1. CDR3 nucleotide sequences shared between donor and recipient were removed because their origin could not be assigned. At least 2-fold expansion over unstimulated cells and a minimum CFSE-low frequency of 0.002% (template counts) or 0.001% (read counts) were required for clones to be classified as alloreactive. A clone was considered mappable if detected in the sequenced pre-transplant spleen, lymph node, or MLR CFSE-low populations of the donor or recipient. The cumulative frequency of alloreactive clones was calculated as a percentage of all sequences, weighted by copy number. The table was pulled from immuneACCESS by TCRdb, which kept in-frame rearrangements only. Such tables lose some clones; where checked, under half of the loss comes from unresolved V genes, and the rest has no known cause. V and J calls and clone size are copied from that table; D and trimming were computed from the DNA. For this sample the table gives roughly 99,000 clones, of which around 93% were detected only once. The leading ten clones occupy around 0.07% of the sample.

Counted from cysteine to phenylalanine, this CDR3 has 16 amino acids. Just the 48-base CDR3 DNA is kept, in frame starting at base 1. After removal of 4 bases from V and 3 bases from J, the junction retains 10 bases not matched to a gene. The germline V gene gives CDR1 as SGHVS and CDR2 as FQNEAQ. Reading the label with the study, this specimen's time point is: cells obtained before transplantation from donor or recipient. CD3+CD4+ and CD3+CD8+ populations were FACS-sorted from unstimulated pre-transplant donor and recipient cells taken from spleen or lymph nodes. This entry comes from a study of graft-versus-host responses after intestinal transplantation (dated by TCRdb to the early 2020s). For the wider study: Multivisceral, liver-intestinal, or isolated intestinal transplants were received by the recipients. Anti-thymocyte globulin induction was given to all recipients, followed by maintenance tacrolimus and steroids for 3 to 4 years. After intestinal transplantation, graft-versus-host and host-versus-graft alloreactive T cell clones in the graft, circulation and bone marrow were tracked using bulk TCR-beta CDR3 sequencing. Alloreactive clones were identified by sequencing pre-transplant mixed lymphocyte reaction products and comparing them with unstimulated pre-transplant donor and recipient T cells. The cohort enrolled approximately 24 intestinal transplant recipients, one of whom was a retransplant, and a few patients without pretransplant specimens were excluded. A peak of at least 4% donor T cells among recipient peripheral blood mononuclear cells was the definition used for donor T cell macrochimerism. Instead of going to the commercial service, samples from a few later patients were sequenced in-house on an Illumina MiSeq and processed with MiXCR. Overall results and qualifications from the work: GvH clones turned up in recipient bone marrow, with some appearing earlier in ileal mucosa or blood, a pattern consistent with an intestinal mucosal origin. High GvH to HvG T cell clonal ratios were observed in the allografts of patients with donor T cell macrochimerism. Early after transplant, declines in HvG clones were associated with peak levels of circulating GvH clones. The conclusions were limited by the relatively low number and heterogeneity of the intestinal transplant patients.

The receptor's source is a human donor who was the organ donor for an intestinal transplant. The rearrangement combines TRBV7-8 with TRBJ1-2, with TRBD1 identical over 8 junction bases. The sequences come from unstimulated CD8+ T cells sorted from spleen or lymph node cells, collected before transplant. The sequenced DNA is TGTGCCAGCAGCTACGCCGGGACAGGAAGATACTATGGCTACACCTTC. This gives the protein CASSYAGTGRYYGYTF.